This T cell receptor (beta chain) is from a study of PD-L1 blockade in urothelial cancer. Study in general: Across blood samples, T cells had a median count of approximately 130,000.

Comments on this clone: Its specificity is unknown.

Overall study results and limits: Pretreatment TCR clonality in blood, when below the median, was predictive of better survival.

CDR1 SGDLS and CDR2 YYNGEE come from the germline V gene. V shed 4 bases and J 2 bases; nucleotides not matched to a gene: 6. The length of the CDR3 is 14 residues. Clones were sequenced by immunoSEQ multiplex PCR, and TCRdb holds only the in-frame ones, with some missing. The top ten clones hold roughly 2.8% of a sample with about 42,000 clones, about four fifths of them seen once. The clonotype comes from a man aged 65 to 79 with urothelial cancer. Sequenced here: PBMCs, sampled around atezolizumab (anti-PD-L1) treatment. V gene TRBV9 combines with J gene TRBJ2-7; TRBD1 aligns across 7 bases. The CDR3 coding sequence is TGTGCCAGCAGCACCGGGACAGAAGCCTACGAGCAGTACTTC. Amino acids: CASSTGTEAYEQYF. The whole variable domain, remainder taken from reference TRBV9 and TRBJ2-7, is DSGVTQTPKHLITATGQRVTLRCSPRSGDLSVYWYQQSLDQGLQFLIQYYNGEERAKGNILERFSAQQFPDLHSELNLSSLELGDSALYFCASSTGTEAYEQYFGPGTRLTVT.